These T cell receptor beta chains were read from a single sample in a study of graft-versus-host responses after intestinal transplantation. TCRdb keeps only in-frame clones here, not all; method: immunoSEQ multiplex PCR. This table has about 88,000 clones, approximately 89% appearing once. Their recognized antigens are unknown. This specimen consisted of unstimulated CD4+ T cells sorted from spleen or lymph node cells, obtained before transplant. The receptors shown here come from a human donor who was the organ donor for an intestinal transplant. The CDR3 runs from the conserved cysteine through the conserved F or W. D genes are given only for firm matches. Expanded clones get a size class; other rows say once, few or many, or leave the size out.

size,V,D,J,DNA,CDR3
.,TRBV30,TRBD1,TRBJ2-7,TGTGCCTGGGGGACGGGACAGGGAACCTACGAGCAGTACTTC,CAWGTGQGTYEQYF
.,TRBV5-4,.,TRBJ2-1,TGTGCCAGCAGCTTGCTCAATGAGCAGTTCTTC,CASSLLNEQFF
.,TRBV7-9,TRBD2,TRBJ2-5,TGTGCCAGCCGGGGGAGGGCAATGGAGACCCAGTACTTC,CASRGRAMETQYF
.,TRBV7-9,.,TRBJ2-1,TGTGCCAGCAGCATGCCCAGACTCTCTGCGAGTGAGCAGTTCTTC,CASSMPRLSASEQFF
.,TRBV5-1,.,TRBJ1-2,TGCGCCAGCAGCTTGACAGGTTTTGGCTACACCTTC,CASSLTGFGYTF
once,TRBV30,TRBD2,TRBJ2-5,TGTGCCTGGAAGACTAGCGGGGGTGAGACCCAGTACTTC,CAWKTSGGETQYF
.,TRBV5-1,.,TRBJ2-2,TGCGCCAGCAGCTTGTTAGGGGCGGACACCGGGGAGCTGTTTTTT,CASSLLGADTGELFF
.,TRBV18,TRBD1,TRBJ2-7,TGTGCCAGCTCACCACAGACAGGGGCCTACGAGCAGTACTTC,CASSPQTGAYEQYF
.,TRBV12-5,.,TRBJ2-6,TGTGCTAGTGGTTGGGCGGGACAGACACTCTCTGGGGCCAACGTCCTGACTTTC,CASGWAGQTLSGANVLTF
.,TRBV28,TRBD1,TRBJ1-6,TGTGCCAGCAGTTTATATCCGGGACAGGGGTCTGGGTCACCCCTCCACTTT,CASSLYPGQGSGSPLHF
.,TRBV5-4,.,TRBJ2-3,TGTGCCAGCAGCTTGGGTTCGACTAGCACAGATACGCAGTATTTT,CASSLGSTSTDTQYF
.,TRBV20-1,.,TRBJ1-1,TGCAGTGCTAGAAGAGCTGAAGCTTTCTTT,CSARRAEAFF
.,TRBV7-8,.,TRBJ1-1,TGTGCCAGCAGCCTCCAAGCGGGACAAGACAGACCCAACACTGAAGCTTTCTTT,CASSLQAGQDRPNTEAFF
once,TRBV7-9,TRBD1,TRBJ1-4,TGTGCCGCGCCAGGGGCAGGGGGTGAAAAACTGTTTTTT,CAAPGAGGEKLFF
.,TRBV18,.,TRBJ1-1,TGTGCCAGCTCATGGGCGGGGACCAGAGCCTCCGCTTTCTTT,CASSWAGTRASAFF
.,TRBV6-1,TRBD1,TRBJ2-1,TGTGCCAGCAGCCTGACAGGGGTACGGTACAATGAGCAGTTCTTC,CASSLTGVRYNEQFF
once,TRBV5-1,TRBD1,TRBJ2-6,TGCGCCAGCAGCTTGGTACTAGGGGCCCAGGGGGAGGGGGCCAACGTCCTGACTTTC,CASSLVLGAQGEGANVLTF
.,TRBV5-6,TRBD1,TRBJ1-3,TGTGCCAGCAGCCTTCGGACAGGTCTAAGGCCTGGAAACACCATATATTTT,CASSLRTGLRPGNTIYF
.,TRBV7-3,TRBD2,TRBJ2-2,TGTGCCAGCAGCGGTAGCGGGAGCCCCCCGGGGGAGCTGTTTTTT,CASSGSGSPPGELFF
.,TRBV2,TRBD1,TRBJ2-7,TGTGCCAGCGGAAGGGACAGGCCCTCCGCTTCCTACGAGCAGTACTTC,CASGRDRPSASYEQYF
.,TRBV2,.,TRBJ2-7,TGTGCCAGCAGTGCGCAGGGCTACGAGCAGTACTTC,CASSAQGYEQYF
.,TRBV11-1,.,TRBJ2-5,TGTGCCAGCAGCCAACTAAGACAGGGCGGGAAGGAGACCCAGTACTTC,CASSQLRQGGKETQYF
.,TRBV19,TRBD2,TRBJ2-1,TGTGCCAGTAGTACCGACGGGACACTAGCGGGAGCCTACAATGAGCAGTTCTTC,CASSTDGTLAGAYNEQFF
.,TRBV7-9,TRBD1,TRBJ2-7,TGTGCCAGCAGTTGGGACAGGGCCTACGAGCAGTACTTC,CASSWDRAYEQYF
.,TRBV11-3,TRBD1,TRBJ1-2,TGTGCCAGCAGCCCAGGGACAGCGATGTATGGCTACACCTTC,CASSPGTAMYGYTF
.,TRBV4-2,TRBD1,TRBJ1-1,TGTGCCAGCAGCCGTGACAGGGGGCTGGGCACTGAAGCTTTCTTT,CASSRDRGLGTEAFF
.,TRBV19,TRBD2,TRBJ2-3,TGTGCCAGTAGTATCAGCGGGAGTACAGATACGCAGTATTTT,CASSISGSTDTQYF
.,TRBV19,TRBD1,TRBJ1-1,TGTGCCAGTAGGGGACAGGGGAAGAACACTGAAGCTTTCTTT,CASRGQGKNTEAFF
.,TRBV7-2,TRBD2,TRBJ2-7,TGTGCCAGCAGCACCCGACTAGCGGGAGTTAAAGAGCAGTACTTC,CASSTRLAGVKEQYF
once,TRBV7-8,TRBD1,TRBJ2-1,TGTGCCAGCAGTCCTCCCGGGACAGTGGCACTAAATGAGCAGTTCTTC,CASSPPGTVALNEQFF
.,TRBV28,.,TRBJ2-1,TGTGCCAGCAGACCCGGCGGTTACAATGAGCAGTTCTTC,CASRPGGYNEQFF
.,TRBV30,TRBD1,TRBJ1-2,TGTGCCTGGAGTGACATTGGGACAGGGAGCTATGGCTACACCTTC,CAWSDIGTGSYGYTF
.,TRBV10-3,TRBD1,TRBJ1-2,TGTGCCTCCCGGGGGGGACAGCCCGGCTACACCTTC,CASRGGQPGYTF